The entry below describes one T cell receptor (beta chain). This entry is derived from a study of blood T cell repertoires in COVID-19. Study-wide background: Donors in the United States, Italy and Spain gave samples during acute or convalescent COVID-19.

CDR3 size: 15 residues. CDR1 is MGHRA and CDR2 is YSYEKL in the germline V gene. Trimming took 0 bases from V and 3 from J, leaving 9 bases between them. Repertoires were generated with immunoSEQ multiplex PCR, while TCRdb's copy carries only in-frame clones and drops some. The sample has 150,000 or so clones; 85% to 90% are singletons. V and J are TRBV4-1 and TRBJ1-5, with D maybe TRBD1 (5 bases). This clonotype was obtained from a man aged 45 to 65 with active or convalescent COVID-19. Source material: peripheral blood. This chain's CDR3 is CASSQDRGPNQPQHF. The CDR3 nucleotides read TGCGCCAGCAGCCAAGATAGGGGCCCCAATCAGCCCCAGCATTTT.